This T cell receptor beta chain was captured in a study of CD8 T cells in Susac syndrome. Findings of the study overall: The number of individuals included in the study's TCR sequencing and HLA analysis was acknowledged as relatively small.

A quantity of roughly 0.5 to 1 ug RNA underwent reverse transcription using random hexamers. TCRdb re-called the immunoSEQ multiplex PCR reads through MiXCR, storing one row per CDR3 protein. The sample yields about 150,000 distinct CDR3 sequences, approximately 94% seen once. Sequencing of TCR beta covered CD8+ and CD4+ T cells obtained from blood. It was negative isolation that provided the CD8+ and CD4+ T cells, whereas TEMRA cells were enriched by FACS. The CDR3 length is 16 residues. J gave up 0 bases and V 3 bases, and 7 bases lay outside the gene matches. CDR1 is SQVTM, CDR2 ANQGSEA, per germline. Details on this clonotype: Antigen unknown.

The receptor was derived from a human donor with multiple sclerosis. Sequences were obtained from CD8+ T cells from PBMCs. The chain joins TRBV29-1 to TRBJ2-2, with 7 bases that match TRBD2. CDR3 nucleotides: TGCAGCGTTGAGCTGGGGAGGGTCGCGAACACCGGGGAGCTGTTTTTT. Protein product: CSVELGRVANTGELFF.